These 29 T cell receptor beta chains originate from one sample sequenced in a study of OX40 agonist ivuxolimab in advanced cancers. The repertoire was sequenced with immunoSEQ multiplex PCR; TCRdb's copy has only in-frame clones and lacks some. The table records 50,000 to 65,000 clones, about four fifths of them present only once. Sequenced material: CD4+ or CD8+ T cells sorted from blood, taken in a trial of the OX40 agonist ivuxolimab. Every receptor here comes from an adult with an advanced solid tumor such as melanoma, head and neck, liver or kidney cancer.

This clone was found a few times. The DNA for the CDR3 is TGTGCCAGCAGTTACTCGATCGGCCACACCATATATTTT. It encodes CASSYSIGHTIYF. This sequence joins TRBV6-5 and TRBJ1-3; no reliable D call. Germline V gene data show CDR1 as MNHEY and CDR2 as SVGAGI. Trimming shortened V by 0 bases and J by 8 bases, and 8 bases separated the two germline ends. This CDR3 is 13 amino acids long.

The chain links TRBV5-1 to TRBJ2-5; 13 nucleotides agree with TRBD2. After removal of 3 bases from V and 2 bases from J, the junction contained 1 base not matched to a gene. In germline, CDR1 is SGHRS, CDR2 YFSETQ. The CDR3 length is 15 residues. CDR3 nucleotide sequence: TGCGCCAGCAGCTCGGGACTAGCGGGGCAAGAGACCCAGTACTTC. Protein: CASSSGLAGQETQYF.

This chain connects TRBV5-1 to TRBJ2-3; no clear D. V was clipped by 4 bases and J by 2 bases, with 8 bases between them. The CDR3 contains 13 residues. CDR1 and CDR2 from the germline V gene are SGHRS and YFSETQ. The CDR3 is CASSLDDTDTQYF. The CDR3 DNA reads TGCGCCAGCAGCCTGGACGACACAGATACGCAGTATTTT.

The chain links TRBV11-2 to TRBJ2-3; TRBD1 matches 9 bases. The CDR3 consists of 15 residues. Trimming at V came to 5 bases and at J to 0 bases, leaving 3 bases not matched to a gene. Germline CDR1 and CDR2: SGHAT and FQNNGV. CDR3 in DNA: TGTGCCAGCAGCCCAGGACAGGGGAGCACAGATACGCAGTATTTT. Protein product: CASSPGQGSTDTQYF.

The chain uses TRBV6-5 and TRBJ1-2; 8 bases align to TRBD1. CDR1 is MNHEY, CDR2 SVGAGI, per germline. V lost 2 bases, J lost 8 bases, and 4 bases stayed unmatched. This CDR3 contains 13 residues. CDR3 coding DNA: TGTGCCAGCAGTTACGGACAGGGCAAGGGCTACACCTTC. It translates to CASSYGQGKGYTF.

The chain uses TRBV2 and TRBJ1-4; 8 bases map to TRBD1. Germline loops: CDR1 SNHLY, CDR2 FYNNEI. CDR3 length equals 15 residues. Trimming at V came to 6 bases and at J to 7 bases, leaving 10 bases not matched to a gene. The CDR3 region is CASRPDRGRGEKLFF. CDR3 nucleotides: TGTGCCAGCAGGCCTGACAGGGGCCGAGGTGAAAAACTGTTTTTT. Drawing the rest from reference TRBV2 and TRBJ1-4, the complete variable domain is EPEVTQTPSHQVTQMGQEVILRCVPISNHLYFYWYRQILGQKVEFLVSFYNNEISEKSEIFDDQFSVERPDGSNFTLKIRSTKLEDSAMYFCASRPDRGRGEKLFFGSGTQLSVL.

The chain has TRBV5-1 and TRBJ2-1; the match to TRBD2 covers 8 bases. The CDR3 totals 15 residues. From germline, CDR1 is SGHRS and CDR2 YFSETQ. Germline trimming cut 1 base from V and 10 bases from J; bases unmatched to any gene: 10. The CDR3 nucleotides read TGCGCCAGCAGCTTGCCTTCTAGCGGGCTAGGGGAGCAGTTCTTC. This sequence encodes CASSLPSSGLGEQFF.

The chain recombines TRBV7-2 with TRBJ2-3; D gene uncertain. The V and J ends lost 5 bases and 6 bases respectively, with 18 bases between them. The CDR3 is 15 amino acids. The germline V gene has CDR1 SGHTA and CDR2 FQGNSA. The CDR3 DNA follows: TGTGCCAGCAGCCGATCGACGGTCCTCACCGATACGCAGTATTTT. It translates to CASSRSTVLTDTQYF.

This chain links TRBV18 with TRBJ2-2, with 11 positions matching TRBD2. Germline CDR1 KGHSH, CDR2 LQKENI. The CDR3 totals 22 residues. J lost 4 bases, V lost 3 bases, and 22 bases had no gene match. The CDR3 is CASSPLSRGPLTSGGRTGELFF. The CDR3 DNA sequence: TGTGCCAGCTCACCTCTCAGCAGGGGCCCCCTAACTAGCGGGGGACGCACCGGGGAGCTGTTTTTT.

The V and J genes are TRBV11-1 and TRBJ2-7; D is possibly TRBD1 (6 bases). The CDR3 extends over 14 amino acids. Germline-derived CDR1 and CDR2 are SGHAT and FQDESV (reference sequence). Trimming removed 3 bases at V and 2 bases at J, with 11 bases between. CDR3 coding DNA: TGTGCCAGCAGCTTCTTACAGGGTACCTACGAGCAGTACTTC. This gives the protein CASSFLQGTYEQYF.

The V gene is TRBV10-3, the J gene TRBJ1-3; possibly TRBD1 for D (5 bases). The CDR3 runs 16 residues. The germline V gene encodes CDR1 ENHRY and CDR2 SYGVKD. V gave up 4 bases and J gave up 2 bases, with 15 bases separating them. This CDR3 is CAISAADMGTGNTIYF. DNA of the CDR3: TGTGCCATCAGTGCGGCGGACATGGGGACTGGAAACACCATATATTTT.

This clone showed up just once. This chain joins TRBV4-3 and TRBJ2-3; possible D gene TRBD2, 5 bases. The V and J ends lost 4 bases and 1 base respectively, with 15 bases between them. The V gene's germline CDR1 is LGHNA and CDR2 YSLEER. The CDR3 is 16 residues long. The CDR3 here is CASSLTVLVGTDTQYF. The CDR3 DNA is TGCGCCAGCAGCCTTACCGTACTAGTCGGCACAGATACGCAGTATTTT.

The chain couples TRBV7-2 to TRBJ2-5; possible D gene TRBD1, 6 bases. From germline, CDR1 is SGHTA and CDR2 FQGNSA. V gave up 5 bases and J gave up 5 bases, with 15 bases separating them. The CDR3 consists of 14 residues. CDR3 nucleotides: TGTGCCAGCAGCCGTCAGGGGCGTGGGGAGACCCAGTACTTC. It specifies CASSRQGRGETQYF.

This rearrangement joins TRBV4-1 to TRBJ1-4; the D gene is possibly TRBD1 (6 bases). Between the trimmed V and J ends, which lost 6 bases and 7 bases, there was a span of 15 bases. There are 14 residues in the CDR3. The germline V gene has CDR1 MGHRA and CDR2 YSYEKL. This CDR3 reads CASSRLGHSEKLFF. CDR3 DNA sequence: TGCGCCAGCAGTCGGCTGGGACATAGTGAAAAACTGTTTTTT.

The V call is TRBV5-4, the J call TRBJ2-7; no reliable D call. Between the trimmed V and J ends, which lost 1 base and 3 bases, there was a span of 11 bases. The CDR3 length is 14 residues. The germline V gene has CDR1 SGHNT and CDR2 YYREEE (reference sequence). CDR3 nucleotides: TGTGCCAGCAGCTTGACCGGATCCCGCTACGAGCAGTACTTC. Translating gives CASSLTGSRYEQYF. The entire variable domain, with the rest obtained from reference TRBV5-4 and TRBJ2-7, is as follows: ETGVTQSPTHLIKTRGQQVTLRCSSQSGHNTVSWYQQALGQGPQFIFQYYREEENGRGNFPPRFSGLQFPNYSSELNVNALELDDSALYLCASSLTGSRYEQYFGPGTRLTVT.

The V and J genes are TRBV12-5 and TRBJ2-7; D gene uncertain. CDR1 and CDR2 from the germline V gene are LGHNT and FRNRAP. The CDR3 is made up of 13 amino acids. The V end lost 1 base, the J end lost 6 bases, and 10 bases lay between the germline ends. The CDR3 DNA sequence: TGTGCTAGTGGTTTGGCGACGTTGCTCGAGCAGTACTTC. Amino acid sequence: CASGLATLLEQYF. Based on the CDR3 plus reference TRBV12-5 and TRBJ2-7, the full variable domain is DARVTQTPRHKVTEMGQEVTMRCQPILGHNTVFWYRQTMMQGLELLAYFRNRAPLDDSGMPKDRFSAEMPDATLATLKIQPSEPRDSAVYFCASGLATLLEQYFGPGTRLTVT.

The genes are TRBV11-2 and TRBJ2-5; D uncertain. This CDR3 comprises 16 residues. Germline loops: CDR1 SGHAT, CDR2 FQNNGV. The V end lost 6 bases, the J end lost 0 bases, and 17 bases lay between the germline ends. CDR3 region: CASSHYQDLYQETQYF. DNA of the CDR3: TGTGCCAGCAGTCACTACCAGGACCTGTACCAAGAGACCCAGTACTTC.

The J gene is TRBJ2-2, the V gene TRBV5-4; no reliable D call. Trimming took 1 base from V and 3 from J, leaving 10 bases between them. The CDR3 runs to 15 residues. The germline V gene has CDR1 SGHNT and CDR2 YYREEE (reference sequence). The CDR3 DNA reads as TGTGCCAGCAGCTTGATGGGTGGGGACACCGGGGAGCTGTTTTTT. This sequence encodes CASSLMGGDTGELFF.

The J gene is TRBJ1-2, the V gene TRBV29-1; 8 nucleotides match TRBD1. The CDR3 is made up of 11 amino acids. Germline V gene data show CDR1 as SQVTM and CDR2 as ANQGSEA. V was pared by 5 bases and J by 7 bases, with 3 bases of the junction left unmatched. The DNA of the CDR3 is TGCAGCGTTTCAGGGGGCCTTGGCTACACCTTC. This encodes CSVSGGLGYTF.

J is TRBJ2-2 and V is TRBV5-4; 11 positions agree with TRBD2. Germline CDR1 is SGHNT and CDR2 is YYREEE (reference sequence). CDR3 length equals 16 residues. The junction had 8 bases not matched to a gene; V was cut back by 5 bases and J by 5 bases. As DNA, the CDR3 is TGTGCCAGCAGTACTAGACTAGCGGGGTATACCGGGGAGCTGTTTTTT. Translated, it gives CASSTRLAGYTGELFF.

The V gene is TRBV4-3, the J gene TRBJ1-1, with 8 bases that match TRBD1. The CDR3 loop spans 14 amino acids. CDR1 is LGHNA and CDR2 is YSLEER in the germline V gene. V shed 2 bases, J shed 6 bases, and the junction held 5 bases outside the gene matches. The CDR3 sequence is CASSQSQGAAEAFF. DNA for the CDR3: TGCGCCAGCAGCCAAAGCCAGGGGGCTGCTGAAGCTTTCTTT.

V and J are TRBV2 and TRBJ2-5, with a weak D call TRBD1 (5 bases). The CDR3 runs 11 residues. The V gene's germline CDR1 is SNHLY and CDR2 FYNNEI. Trimming stripped 11 bases from V and 3 bases from J, with 10 bases between. CDR3 residues: CAAAQEETQYF. The CDR3 nucleotides are TGTGCCGCAGCACAGGAAGAGACCCAGTACTTC.

The chain links TRBV10-2 to TRBJ1-2; TRBD1 matches 9 bases. The CDR3 has 13 residues. Looked up from germline, CDR1 is WSHSY and CDR2 is SAAADI. The ends lost 10 bases at V and 6 bases at J; junction bases unmatched: 9. The CDR3 DNA reads as TGCGCCACCTCCGGGACAGGGCAGAATGGCTACACCTTC. It encodes CATSGTGQNGYTF.

Only one count was recorded for this clone. J is TRBJ1-2 and V is TRBV6-1; D gene unclear. From germline, CDR1 is MNHNS and CDR2 SASEGT. V shed 8 bases and J shed 0 bases, with 16 bases lying between them. This CDR3 region has 15 residues. CDR3 sequence: CASGRSAGTNYGYTF. The CDR3 DNA reads as TGTGCCAGCGGGAGGTCCGCAGGAACTAACTATGGCTACACCTTC.

The V gene is TRBV6-1, the J gene TRBJ1-5, with a tentative D call TRBD1 (6 bases). The germline CDR1 and CDR2 sequences are MNHNS and SASEGT. The CDR3 covers 14 residues. Trimming took off 6 bases at V and 6 bases at J, with 15 bases between the two ends. The CDR3 reads CASRGGGSGQPQHF. For the CDR3, the DNA is TGTGCCAGCAGAGGGGGGGGTTCAGGTCAGCCCCAGCATTTT.

The V gene is TRBV7-6, the J gene TRBJ2-2; D may match TRBD1 or TRBD2 (6 bases each). The CDR3 totals 17 residues. Germline V lookup: CDR1 SGHVS, CDR2 FNYEAQ. Trimming left V 0 bases short and J 5 bases short, with 16 bases between. The chain's CDR3 is CASSLALSRGRTGELFF. CDR3 sequence (DNA): TGTGCCAGCAGCTTAGCGCTATCCCGGGGGCGAACCGGGGAGCTGTTTTTT. Based on the CDR3 plus reference TRBV7-6 and TRBJ2-2, the full variable domain is GAGVSQSPRYKVTKRGQDVALRCDPISGHVSLYWYRQALGQGPEFLTYFNYEAQQDKSGLPNDRFSAERPEGSISTLTIQRTEQRDSAMYRCASSLALSRGRTGELFFGEGSRLTVL.

The chain uses TRBV5-8 and TRBJ1-5; tentative D call: TRBD1 (5 bases). V lost 4 bases and J lost 3, with 14 bases in between. The CDR3 has 15 amino acids. The germline V gene encodes CDR1 SGHTS and CDR2 YDEGEE. The CDR3 protein is CASSPGVGFNQPQHF. CDR3 DNA: TGTGCCAGCAGCCCGGGGGTTGGGTTCAATCAGCCCCAGCATTTT.

V and J are TRBV6-6 and TRBJ1-2; a possible D gene is TRBD1 (6 bases). Per the germline V gene, CDR1 is MNHNY and CDR2 is SVGAGI (reference sequence). V was trimmed by 6 bases and J by 2 bases, leaving 13 bases between them. This CDR3 is built from 14 residues. CDR3 in DNA: TGTGCCAGCAGCCGTCCGGGGGCGAACTATGGCTACACCTTC. Its translation: CASSRPGANYGYTF.

J is TRBJ1-5 and V is TRBV19; 9 positions agree with TRBD1. The CDR3 covers 16 residues. V trimming: 7 bases; J trimming: 6 bases; junction bases outside the gene matches: 13. Germline assignment: CDR1 LNHDA and CDR2 SQIVND (reference sequence). This chain's CDR3 is CASIEVQGARGQPQHF. CDR3 sequence (DNA): TGTGCCAGTATCGAGGTACAGGGGGCGCGTGGTCAGCCCCAGCATTTT.